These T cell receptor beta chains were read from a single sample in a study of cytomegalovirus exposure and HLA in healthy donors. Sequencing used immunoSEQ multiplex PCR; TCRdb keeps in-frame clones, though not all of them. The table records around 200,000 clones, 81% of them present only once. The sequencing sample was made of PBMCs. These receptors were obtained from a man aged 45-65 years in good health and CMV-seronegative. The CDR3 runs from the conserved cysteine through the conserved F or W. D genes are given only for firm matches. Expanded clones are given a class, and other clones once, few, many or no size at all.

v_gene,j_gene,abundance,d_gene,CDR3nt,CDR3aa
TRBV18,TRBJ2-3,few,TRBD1,TGTGCCAGCGTCCCCGGGACAGGGCCCACAGATACGCAGTATTTT,CASVPGTGPTDTQYF
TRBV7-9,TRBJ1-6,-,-,TGTTCCAGCAGCTTAAGGGGGGGGAATGGTCATTCACCCCTCCACTTT,CSSSLRGGNGHSPLHF
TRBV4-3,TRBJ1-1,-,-,TGCGCCAGCAGCCAAGAAGTGGGCAGGCCGATTGAAGCTTTCTTT,CASSQEVGRPIEAFF
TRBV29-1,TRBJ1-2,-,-,TGCAGCGTCGGAGAAGAGGGCTACACCTTC,CSVGEEGYTF
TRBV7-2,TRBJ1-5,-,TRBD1,TGTGCCAGCAGCGGGGACAGGGGGTACGGTCAGCCCCAGCATTTT,CASSGDRGYGQPQHF
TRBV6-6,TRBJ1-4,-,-,TGTGCCAGCGGAGGGGAGCGTAATGAAAAACTGTTTTTT,CASGGERNEKLFF
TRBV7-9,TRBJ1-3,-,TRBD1,TGTGCCAGCAGCGGGACAGGGGGAAACACCATATATTTT,CASSGTGGNTIYF
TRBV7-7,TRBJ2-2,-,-,TGTGCTAGCAGTCCTAGGTTGGCCGGGGAGCTGTTTTTT,CASSPRLAGELFF
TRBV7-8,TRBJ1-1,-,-,TGTGCCAGCAGCCTGATAGCACCGAACACTGAAGCTTTCTTT,CASSLIAPNTEAFF
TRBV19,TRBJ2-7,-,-,TGTGCCAGTAGTATAAGCGGGTTACCCTACGAGCAGTACTTC,CASSISGLPYEQYF
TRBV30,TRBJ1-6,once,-,TGTGCCTGGACTCTGGAGGACCCGAGGAATTCACCCCTCCACTTT,CAWTLEDPRNSPLHF
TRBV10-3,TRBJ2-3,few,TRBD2,TGTGCCATCAGTGGTGGGACTAGCGGGGGGGCGGGAGATACGCAGTATTTT,CAISGGTSGGAGDTQYF
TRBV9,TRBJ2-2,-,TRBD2,TGTGCCAGCAGCCAGCCTGGGCTAGCGGGGGGGCCAGGGACCGGGGAGCTGTTTTTT,CASSQPGLAGGPGTGELFF
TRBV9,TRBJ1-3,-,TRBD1,TGTGCCAGCAGCGACGGGAAGGGGGCGGATGGAAACACCATATATTTT,CASSDGKGADGNTIYF
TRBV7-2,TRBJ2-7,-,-,TGTGCCAGCAGCCCTGAGACAGTTTCCTACGAGCAGTACTTC,CASSPETVSYEQYF
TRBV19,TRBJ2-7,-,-,TGTGCCAGTAGTATTGGCGGGGAACGCTCCTACGAGCAGTACTTC,CASSIGGERSYEQYF
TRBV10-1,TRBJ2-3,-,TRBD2,TGCGCCAGCAGTGCTAGCGGGGTTATCACAGATACGCAGTATTTT,CASSASGVITDTQYF
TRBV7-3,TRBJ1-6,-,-,TGTGCCAGCAGCACCGAAGGGGGAAAAAATTCACCCCTCCACTTT,CASSTEGGKNSPLHF
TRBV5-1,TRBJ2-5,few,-,TGCGCCAGCAGACGGAGTGTGGAAGAGACCCAGTACTTC,CASRRSVEETQYF
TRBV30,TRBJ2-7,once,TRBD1,TGTGCCTGGAGCAGGGACAGGCAGTACTTC,CAWSRDRQYF
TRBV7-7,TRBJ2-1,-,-,TGTGCCAGCAGTCCCGGGACTGGCAATGAGCAGTTCTTC,CASSPGTGNEQFF
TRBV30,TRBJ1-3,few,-,TGTGCCTGGTTAGTTACTGGAAACACCATATATTTT,CAWLVTGNTIYF
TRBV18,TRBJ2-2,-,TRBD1,TGTGCCAGCTCACTATTACAGGGGGCGGACACCGGGGAGCTGTTTTTT,CASSLLQGADTGELFF
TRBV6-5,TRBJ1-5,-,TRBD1,TGTGCCAGCAGTTACCGGGACAGGGGGGGGCCCCAGCATTTT,CASSYRDRGGPQHF
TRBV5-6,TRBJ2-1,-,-,TGTGCCAGCAGTTCAGGGGACTACAATGAGCAGTTCTTC,CASSSGDYNEQFF
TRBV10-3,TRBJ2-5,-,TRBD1,TGTGCCATCAGTGTTAAACAGGGGTTCTCGGAGACCCAGTACTTC,CAISVKQGFSETQYF